Presented here are 26 T cell receptor beta chains from one specimen sequenced in a study of T cell responses to AZD1222 COVID-19 vaccine. Profiling relied on immunoSEQ multiplex PCR, and the TCRdb table lists in-frame clones only, not all of them. The sample lists around 110,000 clones; less than 95% were seen once. Here the sequenced sample was peripheral blood, taken 28 days after the second AZD1222 dose. These receptors all come from an adult who received the AZD1222 COVID-19 vaccine.

This clone was seen only once. The chain couples TRBV5-5 to TRBJ1-2; TRBD1 aligns across 9 bases. The CDR3 sequence is 13 residues long. V dropped 6 bases and J dropped 6; count of bases not matched to a gene: 6. Germline loops: CDR1 SGHKS, CDR2 YYEKEE (reference sequence). CDR3: CASNVGTGNGYTF. The CDR3 DNA sequence: TGTGCCAGCAACGTTGGGACAGGGAATGGCTACACCTTC.

About this clone: The sample contains more than one DNA sequence encoding this CDR3. V usage is TRBV18 and J usage is TRBJ2-7, with no clear D. Trimming took 3 bases from V and 0 from J, leaving 3 bases between them. CDR1 is KGHSH and CDR2 is LQKENI in the germline V gene. This CDR3 is 12 amino acids long. The chain's CDR3 is CASSPDSYEQYF. The CDR3 bases are TGTGCCAGCTCACCTGACTCCTACGAGCAGTACTTC.

The chain carries TRBV5-1 and TRBJ2-5; D is possibly TRBD2 (7 bases). Germline values: CDR1 SGHRS, CDR2 YFSETQ. This CDR3 has 14 amino acids. Trimming pared 1 base from V and 5 bases from J, leaving 12 bases between. The CDR3 loop is CASSLPGGGETQYF. In DNA form, the CDR3 reads TGCGCCAGCAGCTTGCCGGGGGGCGGGGAGACCCAGTACTTC.

As regards this clone: This same CDR3 is encoded by further DNA sequences in the sample. The gene calls are TRBV28 and TRBJ2-7; no clear D gene. The CDR3 is 10 amino acids. Per the germline V gene, CDR1 is MDHEN and CDR2 is SYDVKM. Deletions cut 8 bases from V and 2 bases from J, with 4 bases between. CDR3 loop: CASGPYEQYF. CDR3 bases: TGTGCCAGCGGTCCCTACGAGCAGTACTTC.

The rearrangement links TRBV9 to TRBJ2-5; TRBD2 matches 12 bases. This CDR3 region has 17 residues. Germline V CDR1 and CDR2: SGDLS, YYNGEE. V shed 0 bases, J shed 2 bases, and the junction held 5 bases outside the gene matches. The CDR3 region is CASSVAATSGGQETQYF. CDR3 nucleotides: TGTGCCAGCAGCGTAGCGGCGACTAGCGGGGGTCAAGAGACCCAGTACTTC.

V is TRBV12-3 or TRBV12-4 and J is TRBJ1-5; D is unresolved. Trimming shortened V by 3 bases and J by 4 bases, and 4 bases separated the two germline ends. CDR3 length equals 12 residues. The CDR3: CASSFQNQPQHF. The CDR3 bases are TGTGCCAGCAGTTTCCAGAATCAGCCCCAGCATTTT.

V and J are TRBV7-8 and TRBJ2-2, with D perhaps matching TRBD1 or TRBD2 (6 bases each). The CDR3 sequence is 17 residues long. Germline assignment: CDR1 SGHVS and CDR2 FQNEAQ. V was pared by 3 bases and J by 4 bases, with 18 bases between. DNA of the CDR3: TGTGCCAGCAGCTTGGCGGGACAAGGATGGGTCACCGGGGAGCTGTTTTTT. Amino acid sequence: CASSLAGQGWVTGELFF.

The rearrangement joins TRBV6-5 to TRBJ2-7; perhaps D is TRBD1 or TRBD2 (6 bases each). Between the trimmed V and J ends, which lost 6 bases and 0 bases, there was a span of 12 bases. The germline V gene encodes CDR1 MNHEY and CDR2 SVGAGI. The CDR3 runs to 14 residues. The DNA of the CDR3 is TGTGCCAGCAGGCCTAGGGGGGACTCCTACGAGCAGTACTTC. Encoded protein: CASRPRGDSYEQYF.

V gene TRBV5-6 combines with J gene TRBJ2-7; D unresolved. The CDR3 totals 14 residues. Germline-derived CDR1 and CDR2 are SGHDT and YYEEEE. Trimming took off 4 bases at V and 0 bases at J, with 11 bases between the two ends. In DNA form, the CDR3 reads TGTGCCAGCAGCCCCGACTTCAACTCCTACGAGCAGTACTTC. Its protein is CASSPDFNSYEQYF.

The chain joins TRBV4-3 to TRBJ1-5; D ambiguous. The CDR3 has 15 residues. V lost 1 base and J 2 bases, leaving 9 bases between the germline ends. Germline V CDR1 and CDR2: LGHNA, YSLEER. CDR3 DNA sequence: TGCGCCAGCAGCCAAGCCCACGGGGGCAATCAGCCCCAGCATTTT. Translating it yields CASSQAHGGNQPQHF.

The CDR3 nucleotides are TGTGCCAGCAGCCCGGGAAACCCAGATGAGGTACTGTTCTTC. Its protein product is CASSPGNPDEVLFF. The rearrangement uses TRBV7-2 and TRBJ2-1; possible D gene TRBD2, 5 bases. V lost 5 bases and J 15 bases, leaving 23 bases between the germline ends. Germline CDR1 reads SGHTA; CDR2 reads FQGNSA. CDR3 size: 14 residues.

The CDR3 protein is CASSQDGTYNSPLHF. Written as DNA, the CDR3 is TGTGCCAGCAGCCAAGACGGGACTTATAATTCACCCCTCCACTTT. The chain links TRBV3-1 (or the pseudogene TRBV3-2) to TRBJ1-6; D may be TRBD1 (5 bases). The CDR3 totals 15 residues. V lost 0 bases and J lost 4, with 7 bases in between. Germline-derived CDR1 and CDR2 are LGHDT and YNNKEL (reference sequence).

The rearrangement joins TRBV10-3 to TRBJ2-2; D gene unclear. The CDR3 is 13 residues long. Per germline, CDR1 ENHRY and CDR2 SYGVKD. The germline V and J ends were trimmed by 10 bases and 4 bases, with 13 bases remaining between them. The CDR3 DNA follows: TGTGCCACCACCGATCCGCCCACCGGGGAGCTGTTTTTT. Its translation is CATTDPPTGELFF.

CDR3 nucleotide sequence: TGTGCCAGCAGTAGACAGCAACAGAACACTGAAGCTTTCTTT. Protein product: CASSRQQQNTEAFF. This sequence joins TRBV2 and TRBJ1-1; D is possibly TRBD1 (5 bases). Trimming stripped 5 bases from V and 1 base from J, with 11 bases between. The CDR3 covers 14 residues. Germline V gene lookup returns CDR1 SNHLY and CDR2 FYNNEI.

CDR3 amino acids: CASSLAVGGLGFSSPLHF. The DNA for the CDR3 is TGTGCCAGCAGCTTGGCAGTAGGTGGGCTAGGGTTTAGTTCACCCCTCCACTTT. The chain is built from TRBV7-6 and TRBJ1-6; D remains unclear. With 3 bases removed from V and 9 bases from J, the gap between germline ends came to 24 bases. The germline V gene encodes CDR1 SGHVS and CDR2 FNYEAQ. The CDR3 consists of 18 residues.

The V and J genes are TRBV11-2 and TRBJ1-5, with 7 bases fitting TRBD1. The CDR3 runs 15 residues. The ends lost 5 bases at V and 4 bases at J; junction bases unmatched: 8. Germline V gene sequence: CDR1 SGHAT, CDR2 FQNNGV. CDR3 DNA: TGTGCCAGCAGCCCCCAGGGGGGATGGAATCAGCCCCAGCATTTT. Encoded protein: CASSPQGGWNQPQHF. Using reference TRBV11-2 and TRBJ1-5 for the parts outside the CDR3, the full variable domain is EAGVAQSPRYKIIEKRQSVAFWCNPISGHATLYWYQQILGQGPKLLIQFQNNGVVDDSQLPKDRFSAERLKGVDSTLKIQPAKLEDSAVYLCASSPQGGWNQPQHFGDGTRLSIL.

J is TRBJ2-1 and V is TRBV24-1, with 7 bases that match TRBD2. Trimming cost V 1 base and J 8 bases; bases outside gene matches: 13. Germline assignment: CDR1 KGHDR and CDR2 SFDVKD. CDR3 length: 17 amino acids. Written as DNA, the CDR3 is TGTGCCACCAGTGATTTTCCACGAGGGCTAGCGGACGATGAGCAGTTCTTC. It specifies CATSDFPRGLADDEQFF.

Points on this clone: The junction and the germline gene differ at one end; a read error may be behind it. The rearrangement joins TRBV18 to TRBJ2-4, with D maybe TRBD2 (7 bases). The CDR3 has 14 residues. Germline CDR1 and CDR2: KGHSH and LQKENI. The CDR3 reads CASSPGAGAPPGGF. The CDR3 nucleotides are TGTGCCAGCTCACCGGGTGCGGGGGCCCCCCCGGGAGGCTTC.

The V gene is TRBV19, the J gene TRBJ2-2; the D is unclear. V was shortened by 7 bases and J by 6 bases, with 15 bases between the two germline ends. Germline CDR1 and CDR2: LNHDA and SQIVND (reference sequence). The length of the CDR3 is 14 residues. CDR3: CASTMLGVPGELFF. In nucleotides, the CDR3 is TGTGCCAGTACCATGCTAGGAGTTCCCGGGGAGCTGTTTTTT.

The gene calls are TRBV7-3 and TRBJ2-7; 10 positions match TRBD2. CDR1 is SGHTA, CDR2 FQGTGA, per germline. CDR3 length equals 15 residues. Germline trimming cut 4 bases from V and 8 bases from J; bases unmatched to any gene: 11. The chain's CDR3 is CASSSSPVAGGQQYF. Here the CDR3 DNA reads TGTGCCAGCAGCTCATCTCCAGTAGCGGGGGGCCAGCAGTACTTC.

The chain uses TRBV15 and TRBJ1-1; D is unresolved. The CDR3 contains 15 residues. V lost 8 bases, J lost 0 bases, and 16 bases lay in between. Germline-derived CDR1 and CDR2 are LNHNV and YYDKDF (reference sequence). In DNA form, the CDR3 reads TGTGCCACCGCCCCGGGAGCTCCACTGAACACTGAAGCTTTCTTT. Its protein product is CATAPGAPLNTEAFF.

This clone was recorded once. V is TRBV6-2 or TRBV6-3 and J is TRBJ1-5; D gene ambiguous. The CDR3 loop spans 14 amino acids. Germline CDR1 reads MNHEY; CDR2 reads SVGEGT. V lost 2 bases to trimming and J lost 5 bases, with 10 bases between them. The CDR3 sequence: CASSYGPVYQPQHF. The CDR3 region has the DNA TGTGCCAGCAGTTACGGCCCAGTCTATCAGCCCCAGCATTTT.

This chain connects TRBV2 to TRBJ2-3; a possible D gene is TRBD1 (6 bases). The CDR3 has 15 amino acids. Germline CDR1 reads SNHLY; CDR2 reads FYNNEI. Trimming removed 7 bases at V and 0 bases at J, with 14 bases between. In DNA, the CDR3 is TGTGCCAGCACTGAGGACAGTTCTAGCACAGATACGCAGTATTTT. It translates to CASTEDSSSTDTQYF.

This chain connects TRBV7-2 to TRBJ2-7; D assignment may be TRBD1 or TRBD2 (5 bases each). The CDR3 runs to 13 residues. Trimming removed 7 bases from V and 2 bases from J, with 12 bases in between. Germline CDR1 and CDR2: SGHTA and FQGNSA. CDR3 amino acids: CASKAGGAYEQYF. The CDR3 DNA is TGTGCCAGCAAGGCTGGGGGTGCCTACGAGCAGTACTTC.

This sequence joins TRBV19 and TRBJ1-1; tentative D call: TRBD1 (5 bases). CDR3 size: 15 residues. V was pared by 5 bases and J by 6 bases, with 19 bases between. Per germline, CDR1 LNHDA and CDR2 SQIVND (reference sequence). The CDR3 DNA sequence: TGTGCCAGTAGTGAGGGTGGGGACCGGACCCCTGAAGCTTTCTTT. Encoded protein: CASSEGGDRTPEAFF.

This CDR3 reads CASAIGGEQYF. CDR3 nucleotide sequence: TGTGCCAGCGCTATCGGAGGTGAGCAGTACTTC. The J gene is TRBJ2-7, the V gene TRBV12-3 or TRBV12-4; TRBD2 might be the D (5 bases). Trimming cost V 8 bases and J 7 bases, with 12 bases left between them. There are 11 residues in the CDR3.